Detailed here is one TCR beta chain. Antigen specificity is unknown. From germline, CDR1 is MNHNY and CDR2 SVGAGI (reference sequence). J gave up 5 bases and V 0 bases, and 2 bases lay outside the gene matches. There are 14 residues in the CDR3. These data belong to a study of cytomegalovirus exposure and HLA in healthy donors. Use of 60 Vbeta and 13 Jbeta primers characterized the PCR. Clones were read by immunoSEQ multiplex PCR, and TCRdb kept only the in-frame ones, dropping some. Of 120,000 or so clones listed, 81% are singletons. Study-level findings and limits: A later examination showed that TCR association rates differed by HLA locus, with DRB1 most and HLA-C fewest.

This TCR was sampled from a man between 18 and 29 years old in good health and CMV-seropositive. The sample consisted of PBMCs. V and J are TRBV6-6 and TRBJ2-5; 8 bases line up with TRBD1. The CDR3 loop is CASSYSRGLETQYF. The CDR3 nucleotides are TGTGCCAGCAGTTACTCCAGGGGGCTGGAGACCCAGTACTTC.